Listed here is a single T cell receptor (beta chain). Its antigen is not known. The PCR contained 60 Vbeta and 13 Jbeta primers. The assay was immunoSEQ multiplex PCR, and TCRdb's table has in-frame clones only and misses some. The repertoire shows 40,000 to 55,000 clones; the top ten hold around 5.6%. These data are taken from a study of cytomegalovirus exposure and HLA in healthy donors. Study at large: Unique TCR beta sequences numbering about 100 million came from around 180 million T cells in an earlier analysis. Whole-study findings and limits: Rare sequences made up most TCRs, while some public TCRs were found in many donors.

The CDR3 runs to 15 residues. Germline CDR1 is MNHNS and CDR2 is SASEGT. Trimming left V 2 bases short and J 0 bases short, with 7 bases between. This sequence was found in a male donor in good health and CMV-seropositive. The chain links TRBV6-1 to TRBJ1-4, with unresolved D. The specimen sequenced was PBMCs. The CDR3 region is CASSEFAATNEKLFF. The DNA of the CDR3 is TGTGCCAGCAGTGAATTTGCAGCAACTAATGAAAAACTGTTTTTT.